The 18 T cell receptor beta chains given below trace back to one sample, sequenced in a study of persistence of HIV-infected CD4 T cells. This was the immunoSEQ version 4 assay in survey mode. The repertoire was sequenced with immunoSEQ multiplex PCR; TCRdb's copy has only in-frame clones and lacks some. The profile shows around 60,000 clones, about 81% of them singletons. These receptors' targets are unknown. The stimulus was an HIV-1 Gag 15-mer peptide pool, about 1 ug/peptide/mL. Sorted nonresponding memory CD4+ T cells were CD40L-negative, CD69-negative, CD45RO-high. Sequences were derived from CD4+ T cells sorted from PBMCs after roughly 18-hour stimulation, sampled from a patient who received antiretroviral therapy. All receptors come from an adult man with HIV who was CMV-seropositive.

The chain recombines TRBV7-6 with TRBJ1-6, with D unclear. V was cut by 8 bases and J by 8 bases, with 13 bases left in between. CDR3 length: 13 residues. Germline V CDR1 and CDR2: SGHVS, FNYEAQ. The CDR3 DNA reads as TGTGCCAGCCGTACGGGGAATGATTCACCCCTCCACTTT. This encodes CASRTGNDSPLHF.

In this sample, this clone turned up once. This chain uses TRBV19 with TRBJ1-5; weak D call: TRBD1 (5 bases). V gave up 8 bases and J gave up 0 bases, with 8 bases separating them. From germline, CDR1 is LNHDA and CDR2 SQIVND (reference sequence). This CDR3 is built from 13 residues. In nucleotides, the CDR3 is TGTGCCAGTGGCAGGGCTAGCAATCAGCCCCAGCATTTT. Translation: CASGRASNQPQHF.

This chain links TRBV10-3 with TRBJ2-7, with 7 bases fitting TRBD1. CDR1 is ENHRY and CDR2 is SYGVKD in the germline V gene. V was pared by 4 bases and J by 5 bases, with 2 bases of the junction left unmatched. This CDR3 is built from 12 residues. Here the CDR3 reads CAISGTGDEQYF. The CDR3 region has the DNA TGTGCCATCAGTGGTACAGGGGACGAGCAGTACTTC.

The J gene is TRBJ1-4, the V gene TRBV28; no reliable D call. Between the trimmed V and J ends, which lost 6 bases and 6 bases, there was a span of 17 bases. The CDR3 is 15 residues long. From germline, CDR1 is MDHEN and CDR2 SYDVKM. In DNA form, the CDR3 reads TGTGCCAGCAGGGCGGCGGATCGGGAGGATGAAAAACTGTTTTTT. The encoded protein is CASRAADREDEKLFF.

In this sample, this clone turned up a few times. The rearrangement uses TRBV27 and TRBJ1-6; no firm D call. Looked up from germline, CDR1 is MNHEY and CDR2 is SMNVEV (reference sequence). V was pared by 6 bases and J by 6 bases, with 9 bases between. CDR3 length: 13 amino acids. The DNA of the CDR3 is TGTGCCAGCAGCCTTGAGCTTAATTCACCCCTCCACTTT. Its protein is CASSLELNSPLHF.

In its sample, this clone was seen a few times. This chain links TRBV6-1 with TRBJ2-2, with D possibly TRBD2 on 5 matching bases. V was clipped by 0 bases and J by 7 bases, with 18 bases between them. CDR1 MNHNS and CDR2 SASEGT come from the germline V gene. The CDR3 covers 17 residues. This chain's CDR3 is CASSEALGPDFLGELFF. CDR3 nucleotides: TGTGCCAGCAGTGAAGCCCTTGGACCGGACTTCCTCGGGGAGCTGTTTTTT.

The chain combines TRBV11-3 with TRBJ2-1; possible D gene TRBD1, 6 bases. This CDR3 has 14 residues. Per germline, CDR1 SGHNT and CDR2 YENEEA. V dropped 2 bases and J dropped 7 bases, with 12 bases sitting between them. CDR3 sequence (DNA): TGTGCCAGCAGCTTAAATCGACAGGTGAATGAGCAGTTCTTC. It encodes CASSLNRQVNEQFF.

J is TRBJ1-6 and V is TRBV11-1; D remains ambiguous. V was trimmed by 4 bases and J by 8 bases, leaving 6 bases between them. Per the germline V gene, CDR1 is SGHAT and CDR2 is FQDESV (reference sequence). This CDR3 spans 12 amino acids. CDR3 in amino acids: CASSSGDSPLHF. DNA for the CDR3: TGTGCCAGCAGCTCCGGGGATTCACCCCTCCACTTT.

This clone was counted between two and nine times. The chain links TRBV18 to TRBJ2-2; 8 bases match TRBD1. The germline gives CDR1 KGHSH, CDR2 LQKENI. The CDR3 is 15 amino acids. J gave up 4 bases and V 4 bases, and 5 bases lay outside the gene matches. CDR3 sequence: CASSRTGGFTGELFF. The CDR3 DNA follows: TGTGCCAGCTCACGTACAGGGGGATTCACCGGGGAGCTGTTTTTT.

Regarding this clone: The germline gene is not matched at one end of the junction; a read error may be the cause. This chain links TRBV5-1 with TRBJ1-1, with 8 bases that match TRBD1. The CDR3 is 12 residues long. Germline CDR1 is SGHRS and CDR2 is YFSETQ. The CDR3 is CASSLGTGRCDF. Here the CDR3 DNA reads TGCGCCAGCAGCTTGGGGACAGGGCGCTGCGACTTT. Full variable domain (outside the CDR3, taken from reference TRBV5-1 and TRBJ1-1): KAGVTQTPRYLIKTRGQQVTLSCSPISGHRSVSWYQQTPGQGLQFLFEYFSETQRNKGNFPGRFSGRQFSNSRSEMNVSTLELGDSALYLCASSLGTGRCDFGQGTRLTVV.

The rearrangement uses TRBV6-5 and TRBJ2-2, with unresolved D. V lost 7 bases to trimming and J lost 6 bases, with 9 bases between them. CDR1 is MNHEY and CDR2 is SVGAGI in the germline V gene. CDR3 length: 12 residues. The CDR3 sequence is CASMLRAGELFF. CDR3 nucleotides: TGTGCCAGCATGCTCCGGGCCGGGGAGCTGTTTTTT.

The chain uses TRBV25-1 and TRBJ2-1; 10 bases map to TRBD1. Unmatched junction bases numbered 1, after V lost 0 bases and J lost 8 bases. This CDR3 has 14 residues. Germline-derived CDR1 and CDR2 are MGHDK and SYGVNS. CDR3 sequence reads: CASSEYGQGDEQFF. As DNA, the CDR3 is TGTGCCAGCAGTGAATACGGACAGGGGGATGAGCAGTTCTTC.

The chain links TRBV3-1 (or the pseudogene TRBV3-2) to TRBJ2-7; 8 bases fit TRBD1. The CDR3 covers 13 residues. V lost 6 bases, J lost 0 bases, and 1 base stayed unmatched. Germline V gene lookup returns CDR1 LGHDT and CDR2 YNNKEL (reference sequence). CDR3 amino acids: CASRGTGSYEQYF. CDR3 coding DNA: TGTGCCAGCAGGGGGACAGGCTCCTACGAGCAGTACTTC.

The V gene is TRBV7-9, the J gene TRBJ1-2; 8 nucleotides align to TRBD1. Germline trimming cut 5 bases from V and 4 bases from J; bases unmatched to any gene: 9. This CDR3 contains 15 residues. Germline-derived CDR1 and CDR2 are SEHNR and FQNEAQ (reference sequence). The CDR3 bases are TGTGCCAGCAGCCGGACAGGGTCGACCGTCTATGGCTACACCTTC. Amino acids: CASSRTGSTVYGYTF. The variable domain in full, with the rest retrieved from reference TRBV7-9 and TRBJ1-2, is DTGVSQNPRHKITKRGQNVTFRCDPISEHNRLYWYRQTLGQGPEFLTYFQNEAQLEKSRLLSDRFSAERPKGSFSTLEIQRTEQGDSAMYLCASSRTGSTVYGYTFGSGTRLTVV.

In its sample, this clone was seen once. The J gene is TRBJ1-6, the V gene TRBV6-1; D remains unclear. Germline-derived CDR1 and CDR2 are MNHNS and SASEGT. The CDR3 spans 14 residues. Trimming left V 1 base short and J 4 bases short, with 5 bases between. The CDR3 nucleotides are TGTGCCAGCAGTGAAGTACAGTATAATTCACCCCTCCACTTT. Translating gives CASSEVQYNSPLHF.

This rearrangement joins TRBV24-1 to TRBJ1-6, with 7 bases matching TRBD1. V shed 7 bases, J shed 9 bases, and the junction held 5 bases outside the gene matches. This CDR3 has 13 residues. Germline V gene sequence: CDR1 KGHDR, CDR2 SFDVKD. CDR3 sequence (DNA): TGTGCCACCAGCAGGGACAGTCCTTCACCCCTCCACTTT. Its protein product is CATSRDSPSPLHF.

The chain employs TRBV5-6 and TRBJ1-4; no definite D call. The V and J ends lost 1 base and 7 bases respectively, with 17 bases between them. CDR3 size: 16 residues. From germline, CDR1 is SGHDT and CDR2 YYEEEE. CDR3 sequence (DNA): TGTGCCAGCAGCTTGTTGGCACCGGCGGGGAGTGAAAAACTGTTTTTT. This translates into CASSLLAPAGSEKLFF.

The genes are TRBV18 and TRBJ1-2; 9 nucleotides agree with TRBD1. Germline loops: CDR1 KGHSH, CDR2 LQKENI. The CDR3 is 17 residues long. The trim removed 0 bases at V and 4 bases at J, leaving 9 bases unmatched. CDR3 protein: CASSPPKGQGDPYGYTF. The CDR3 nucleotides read TGTGCCAGCTCACCACCCAAGGGACAGGGTGACCCCTATGGCTACACCTTC.